This passage covers 11 T cell receptor beta chains from one sample sequenced in a study of T cells after yellow fever vaccination. TCRdb ran MiXCR on the 5' RACE reads and lists one entry per CDR3 protein. The sample has around 25,000 distinct CDR3 sequences; less than 3.5% are singletons. The sequences come from PBMCs, either bulk or a sorted T-cell subset (CD4+, CD8+, memory, or dextramer-sorted; not recorded which), collected roughly 47 days after the first yellow fever vaccination. These receptors were taken from a man aged 18 to 30 who received the YFV17D yellow fever vaccine.

The sample holds many counts of this clonotype. The chain couples TRBV25-1 to TRBJ2-7; the D is unclear. The V and J ends lost 5 bases and 2 bases respectively, with 4 bases between them. Germline V CDR1 and CDR2: MGHDK, SYGVNS. The CDR3 sequence is 11 residues long. The CDR3 spells CASSRTYEQYF. CDR3 nucleotide sequence: TGTGCCAGCAGTCGGACCTACGAGCAGTACTTC.

This clonotype was seen ten or more times. The chain employs TRBV20-1 and TRBJ1-3; D is unclear. The V and J ends lost 1 base and 14 bases respectively, with 12 bases between them. The CDR3 consists of 11 residues. Per the germline V gene, CDR1 is DFQATT and CDR2 is SNEGSKA (reference sequence). The CDR3 region has the DNA TGCAGTGCTAGAGGAGCCGGATTTGTATATTTT. Translation gives CSARGAGFVYF.

At least ten counts were recorded for this clonotype. The chain combines TRBV20-1 with TRBJ1-4; weak D call: TRBD1 (5 bases). Germline values: CDR1 DFQATT, CDR2 SNEGSKA (reference sequence). The CDR3 contains 14 residues. V was pared by 5 bases and J by 8 bases, with 18 bases between. The CDR3 reads CSAYIGQGGEKLFF. In nucleotides, the CDR3 is TGCAGTGCTTATATAGGGCAGGGTGGCGAAAAACTGTTTTTT.

This clonotype was counted many times. The chain uses TRBV7-2 and TRBJ1-4; D not resolved. Germline-derived CDR1 and CDR2 are SGHTA and FQGNSA. V lost 2 bases and J lost 7, with 8 bases in between. CDR3 length equals 13 residues. The CDR3 loop is CASSLFVGEKLFF. Written as DNA, the CDR3 is TGTGCCAGCAGCTTATTCGTGGGTGAAAAACTGTTTTTT.

This clonotype has at least ten counts. The chain carries TRBV12-3 or TRBV12-4 and TRBJ2-2; possibly TRBD1 for D (5 bases). The CDR3 has 14 residues. V gave up 6 bases and J gave up 6 bases, with 14 bases separating them. DNA for the CDR3: TGTGCCAGCAGGCCCCAGGGATACGCCGGGGAGCTGTTTTTT. Its protein is CASRPQGYAGELFF.

This clonotype was detected ten times or more. V is TRBV6-5 and J is TRBJ2-7, with a possible D match to TRBD2 (6 bases). CDR3 length: 16 amino acids. Per germline, CDR1 MNHEY and CDR2 SVGAGI. V lost 4 bases and J lost 3, with 19 bases in between. The CDR3 loop reads CASSSSNGRTIYEQYF. The CDR3 DNA reads as TGTGCCAGCAGTTCCTCAAATGGCAGGACTATCTACGAGCAGTACTTC.

This clonotype was picked up many times. V usage is TRBV14 and J usage is TRBJ2-3; 10 nucleotides match TRBD1. Germline V gives CDR1 SGHDN, CDR2 FVKESK. The junction had 8 bases not matched to a gene; V was cut back by 1 base and J by 4 bases. This CDR3 comprises 17 residues. The CDR3 nucleotides read TGTGCCAGCAGCCAAGTGGGGCCGGGACAGGGGTCAGATACGCAGTATTTT. It translates to CASSQVGPGQGSDTQYF.

This clonotype was recorded at least ten times. The genes are TRBV7-6 and TRBJ2-2; the match to TRBD1 covers 10 bases. This CDR3 has 15 residues. Germline V gene lookup returns CDR1 SGHVS and CDR2 FNYEAQ. The trim removed 2 bases at V and 5 bases at J, leaving 2 bases unmatched. The CDR3 loop is CASSLRQGATGELFF. CDR3 bases: TGTGCCAGCAGCTTAAGACAGGGGGCGACCGGGGAGCTGTTTTTT.

This clonotype was counted many times. The rearrangement uses TRBV18 and TRBJ1-5; 8 nucleotides match TRBD1. Trimming at V came to 3 bases and at J to 4 bases, leaving 2 bases not matched to a gene. Germline loops: CDR1 KGHSH, CDR2 LQKENI. This CDR3 contains 14 residues. CDR3 in DNA: TGTGCCAGCTCACCCGGACAGGGTAATCAGCCCCAGCATTTT. Its protein is CASSPGQGNQPQHF.

This clonotype was counted many times. The chain has TRBV11-1 and TRBJ1-1; D perhaps matches TRBD1 (6 bases). The length of the CDR3 is 16 residues. V was cut by 7 bases and J by 3 bases, with 21 bases left in between. Germline V CDR1 and CDR2: SGHAT, FQDESV (reference sequence). The CDR3 protein is CASTKPWGGADTEAFF. Here the CDR3 DNA reads TGTGCCAGCACTAAACCCTGGGGGGGCGCGGACACTGAAGCTTTCTTT.

This clonotype was seen at least ten times. This chain links TRBV12-3 or TRBV12-4 with TRBJ1-2; 7 nucleotides agree with TRBD1. The CDR3 is made up of 13 amino acids. J gave up 8 bases and V 9 bases, and 12 bases lay outside the gene matches. CDR3: CASQNRGAGGYTF. The CDR3 DNA reads TGTGCCAGTCAAAACAGGGGCGCGGGCGGCTACACCTTC.